This T cell receptor beta chain came from a study of blood T cell repertoires in COVID-19. Overall study: Samples taken during acute and convalescent COVID-19 were collected in the United States, Italy and Spain. T cells, B-cell-depleted T cells, or PBMCs supplied cDNA or gDNA.

Original methodology: From reference gene primer amplification, estimates of nucleated cell counts were derived. TCRdb's copy holds only in-frame clones and misses some; the assay was immunoSEQ multiplex PCR. The V and J calls and clone size were taken over from that table, and D and trimming were inferred from the DNA. In the table there are about 200,000 clones, approximately 84% of which are singletons. After removal of 5 bases from V and 1 base from J, the junction contained 3 bases not matched to a gene. The CDR3 is 14 residues long. Germline V gives CDR1 MDHEN, CDR2 SYDVKM. The sequence was collected from an elderly woman with acute or convalescent COVID-19. The J gene is TRBJ2-3, the V gene TRBV28; 7 bases line up with TRBD1. The specimen was peripheral blood. This CDR3 reads CASSPGQGTDTQYF. As DNA, the CDR3 is TGTGCCAGCAGTCCAGGACAGGGCACAGATACGCAGTATTTT.